This entry is about one T cell receptor beta chain. Profiled with immunoSEQ multiplex PCR; TCRdb holds only in-frame clones, not every one. The table lists about 50,000 clones, around 85% of them singletons. Trimming took 5 bases from V and 0 from J, leaving 6 bases between them. This CDR3 is 13 amino acids long. Germline CDR1 and CDR2: KGHSH and LQKENI. These data originate in a study of fetal regulatory T cell absence and autoimmunity. The chain employs TRBV18 and TRBJ2-3; D is undetermined. The sample comprised cord blood. The sequence derives from a newborn boy with IPEX syndrome. The chain's CDR3 is CASSWRSTDTQYF. CDR3 DNA: TGTGCCAGCTCATGGCGGAGCACAGATACGCAGTATTTT.